Reported below is one T cell receptor beta chain. Original methodology: For nucleated cells, counts were estimated from reference gene primer amplification. Profiled with immunoSEQ multiplex PCR; TCRdb holds only in-frame clones, not every one. Clonal size and the V and J genes are those of that table, whereas D and trimming came from the DNA. The data show about 52,000 clones, about nine tenths seen once. The data are from a study of blood T cell repertoires in COVID-19. Study details: Spain, Italy and the United States supplied samples that represented acute and convalescent COVID-19. T cells, B-cell-depleted T cells, or PBMCs supplied cDNA or gDNA.

The CDR3 is 16 residues long. The ends were cut back, 3 bases at V and 1 base at J, with 15 bases in the middle. Germline CDR1 and CDR2: MNHNY and SVGAGI (reference sequence). The chain combines TRBV6-6 with TRBJ1-1; D may be TRBD1 (6 bases). The sample consisted of peripheral blood. The sequence derives from a man between 65 and 79 years old with acute or convalescent COVID-19. CDR3 region: CASSYGQSRRNTEAFF. CDR3 bases: TGTGCCAGCAGTTATGGACAGAGTAGGAGGAACACTGAAGCTTTCTTT.